These T cell receptor beta chains were read from a single sample in a study of cytomegalovirus exposure and HLA in healthy donors. The method was immunoSEQ multiplex PCR; TCRdb's version includes in-frame clones alone and lacks a portion of them. The sample carries about 78,000 clones, around 80% recorded once. Sequenced input: PBMCs. The receptors were sampled from a woman between 50 and 59 years old in good health and CMV-seropositive. Both conserved end residues are part of each CDR3. A D gene is named only where the DNA matches it firmly. Only part of the rows carry a size: once, few, many, or a class if the clone is expanded.

v_call,j_call,d_call,clone_size,cdr3_aa,cdr3_nt
TRBV7-6,TRBJ2-1,TRBD1,once,CASSLPQGNNEQFF,TGTGCCAGCAGCCTTCCACAGGGGAACAATGAGCAGTTCTTC
TRBV6-5,TRBJ2-2,TRBD1,NA,CASRDRSGGELFF,TGTGCCAGCAGGGACAGGTCAGGCGGGGAGCTGTTTTTT
TRBV5-6,TRBJ1-5,TRBD1,few,CASSLGQNQPQHF,TGTGCCAGCAGCCTGGGACAGAATCAGCCCCAGCATTTT
TRBV18,TRBJ2-4,NA,NA,CASSPQLAKNIQYF,TGTGCCAGCTCACCTCAACTAGCCAAAAACATTCAGTACTTC
TRBV2,TRBJ2-1,NA,NA,CASKKGMVVNEQFF,TGTGCCAGCAAAAAGGGGATGGTAGTCAATGAGCAGTTCTTC
TRBV19,TRBJ1-3,TRBD1,NA,CASSMDDRGDSGNTIYF,TGTGCCAGTAGTATGGATGACAGGGGAGACTCTGGAAACACCATATATTTT
TRBV10-2,TRBJ1-5,TRBD1,NA,CASSGTGWEQPQHF,TGCGCCAGCAGTGGGACAGGGTGGGAACAGCCCCAGCATTTT
TRBV30,TRBJ1-6,NA,NA,CAWSVHRLNSPLHF,TGTGCCTGGAGTGTACATCGTCTGAATTCACCCCTCCACTTT
TRBV11-2,TRBJ1-6,TRBD1,NA,CASSYTGGSPLHF,TGTGCCAGCAGCTACACAGGGGGCTCACCCCTCCACTTT
TRBV27,TRBJ1-2,NA,NA,CASSFKTGQGGNYGYTF,TGTGCCAGCAGTTTCAAAACGGGTCAGGGAGGGAACTATGGCTACACCTTC
TRBV19,TRBJ2-1,NA,NA,CASSRTGSSGVGSYNEQFF,TGTGCCAGTAGCCGAACGGGCTCCTCGGGGGTAGGGTCCTACAATGAGCAGTTCTTC
TRBV11-2,TRBJ2-5,NA,NA,CASSLVDGDQETQYF,TGTGCCAGCAGCTTAGTGGACGGGGACCAAGAGACCCAGTACTTC
TRBV5-4,TRBJ2-7,NA,NA,CASSPTPRILSSYEQYF,TGTGCCAGCAGTCCTACTCCGAGGATTCTGAGCTCCTACGAGCAGTACTTC
TRBV11-2,TRBJ1-3,NA,NA,CASSPGQFGNTIYF,TGTGCCAGCAGCCCCGGACAGTTTGGAAACACCATATATTTT
TRBV4-1,TRBJ2-7,TRBD2,few,CASSQVTSTHEQYF,TGCGCCAGCAGCCAAGTGACTAGCACCCACGAGCAGTACTTC
TRBV5-4,TRBJ2-3,TRBD2,NA,CASSLAAGGSTDTQYF,TGCGCCAGCAGCTTGGCGGCGGGAGGGAGCACAGATACGCAGTATTTT
TRBV6-5,TRBJ2-6,NA,NA,CASSRQTSGANVLTF,TGTGCCAGCAGTCGACAGACCTCTGGGGCCAACGTCCTGACTTTC
TRBV6-1,TRBJ1-1,NA,NA,CASSELWAVMNTEAFF,TGTGCCAGCAGTGAACTGTGGGCAGTAATGAACACTGAAGCTTTCTTT
TRBV27,TRBJ1-2,NA,few,CASRTTNYGYTF,TGTGCCAGCAGGACAACTAACTATGGCTACACCTTC
TRBV7-9,TRBJ2-1,TRBD2,NA,CASSLGLAHNEQFF,TGTGCCAGCAGCTTAGGACTAGCCCACAATGAGCAGTTCTTC
TRBV6-5,TRBJ2-4,NA,NA,CASSTGALAKNIQYF,TGTGCCAGCAGCACGGGAGCGCTAGCCAAAAACATTCAGTACTTC
TRBV2,TRBJ1-5,TRBD1,NA,CASREGQASNQPQHF,TGTGCCAGCAGGGAAGGACAGGCGAGCAATCAGCCCCAGCATTTT
TRBV7-8,TRBJ2-2,NA,once,CASSTLRGTGELFF,TGTGCCAGCAGCACCCTTAGGGGGACCGGGGAGCTGTTTTTT
TRBV14,TRBJ2-3,TRBD2,NA,CASSQGLAASTDTQYF,TGTGCCAGCAGCCAAGGACTAGCGGCTAGCACAGATACGCAGTATTTT
TRBV7-9,TRBJ2-1,TRBD2,NA,CASSSPLAGVYNEQFF,TGTGCCAGCAGCTCGCCCCTAGCGGGAGTTTACAATGAGCAGTTCTTC
TRBV2,TRBJ1-2,NA,once,CASSDEGYGYTF,TGTGCCAGCAGTGACGAGGGCTATGGCTACACCTTC
TRBV27,TRBJ2-1,NA,NA,CASREVRGFAITEQFF,TGTGCCAGCAGGGAGGTCCGGGGTTTTGCGATCACTGAGCAGTTCTTC
TRBV5-6,TRBJ1-6,NA,once,CASSFDGTPNSPLHF,TGTGCCAGCAGCTTCGACGGGACTCCCAATTCACCCCTCCACTTT
TRBV19,TRBJ1-5,NA,NA,CASRTAPNQPQHF,TGTGCCAGTCGGACAGCCCCGAATCAGCCCCAGCATTTT
TRBV12-5,TRBJ1-1,NA,NA,CASGLGHMNTEAFF,TGTGCTAGTGGCTTGGGACATATGAACACTGAAGCTTTCTTT
TRBV7-9,TRBJ2-7,NA,NA,CSSSSGSYEQYF,TGTTCCAGCAGTTCAGGGTCCTACGAGCAGTACTTC
TRBV9,TRBJ2-3,NA,NA,CASSVGGLRGDTQYF,TGTGCCAGCAGCGTAGGAGGCCTCCGGGGAGATACGCAGTATTTT
TRBV6-4,TRBJ1-5,TRBD1,NA,CASSEPGTPGQTYSNQPQHF,TGTGCCAGCAGTGAACCAGGAACCCCGGGACAGACATATAGCAATCAGCCCCAGCATTTT
TRBV27,TRBJ2-7,NA,NA,CASSLRGYEQYF,TGTGCCAGCAGTTTAAGGGGCTACGAGCAGTACTTC
TRBV5-5,TRBJ1-5,NA,NA,CASSLALNQPQHF,TGTGCCAGCAGCCTCGCACTCAATCAGCCCCAGCATTTT
TRBV7-2,TRBJ1-4,NA,NA,CASSLWLREKLFF,TGTGCCAGCAGCTTATGGCTGAGGGAAAAACTGTTTTTT
TRBV10-3,TRBJ1-2,TRBD1,NA,CAISDPRDRGGDGYTF,TGTGCCATCAGTGACCCCCGGGACAGGGGTGGAGATGGCTACACCTTC
TRBV11-2,TRBJ1-1,NA,NA,CASSISSSNTEAFF,TGTGCCAGCAGCATAAGTAGCTCGAACACTGAAGCTTTCTTT
TRBV2,TRBJ1-4,NA,NA,CASSADSGATNEKLFF,TGTGCCAGCAGCGCCGACTCGGGGGCAACTAATGAAAAACTGTTTTTT
TRBV27,TRBJ2-1,TRBD2,NA,CAIAGDRVGEQFF,TGTGCCATTGCGGGGGACCGGGTAGGGGAGCAGTTCTTC
TRBV2,TRBJ1-1,TRBD1,NA,CASSPADRRTEAFF,TGTGCCAGCAGCCCAGCGGACAGGAGGACTGAAGCTTTCTTT
TRBV5-5,TRBJ2-1,TRBD2,NA,CASRWQVAGVEQFF,TGTGCCAGCAGATGGCAGGTAGCGGGAGTTGAGCAGTTCTTC
TRBV4-2,TRBJ1-2,NA,NA,CASSQGAGGHGYTF,TGTGCCAGCAGCCAAGGGGCAGGTGGTCATGGCTACACCTTC
TRBV6-1,TRBJ2-7,TRBD1,once,CATPDRDSPYEQYF,TGTGCCACCCCCGACCGGGACAGCCCCTACGAGCAGTACTTC
TRBV2,TRBJ2-5,NA,NA,CASSGQETQYF,TGTGCCAGCAGCGGCCAAGAGACCCAGTACTTC
TRBV27,TRBJ1-1,NA,NA,CASSPGIMNTEAFF,TGTGCCAGCAGCCCGGGAATCATGAACACTGAAGCTTTCTTT
TRBV7-3,TRBJ2-1,TRBD2,NA,CASSPMRGSNNEQFF,TGTGCCAGCAGCCCCATGCGCGGGAGCAACAATGAGCAGTTCTTC
TRBV4-2,TRBJ1-6,TRBD1,once,CASSPNPRGVSPLHF,TGTGCCAGCAGCCCGAACCCCAGGGGGGTATCACCCCTCCACTTT
TRBV19,TRBJ1-2,NA,NA,CASSRDHPRGGYTF,TGTGCCAGTAGTAGAGACCACCCAAGGGGTGGCTACACCTTC
TRBV6-6,TRBJ1-5,NA,once,CASRNERVPNQPQHF,TGTGCCAGCAGAAATGAGAGGGTCCCCAATCAGCCCCAGCATTTT
TRBV7-3,TRBJ2-3,NA,NA,CASSLARRGSTDTQYF,TGTGCCAGCAGCTTAGCCCGCCGGGGTAGCACAGATACGCAGTATTTT
TRBV6-1,TRBJ1-1,NA,NA,CASSSVRQSEAFF,TGTGCCAGCAGCTCCGTAAGACAGAGCGAAGCTTTCTTT
TRBV18,TRBJ1-1,NA,few,CASSQGGDTEAFF,TGTGCCAGCTCACAGGGGGGGGACACTGAAGCTTTCTTT
TRBV2,TRBJ2-3,TRBD2,once,CASSEAGGGTDTQYF,TGTGCCAGCAGTGAAGCTGGGGGGGGCACAGATACGCAGTATTTT
TRBV7-9,TRBJ1-1,NA,NA,CSSSSVGIEAFF,TGTTCCAGCAGCTCTGTCGGGATCGAAGCTTTCTTT
TRBV10-3,TRBJ2-2,TRBD2,once,CAISVGPGTSNTGELFF,TGTGCCATCAGTGTTGGGCCCGGGACTAGCAACACCGGGGAGCTGTTTTTT
TRBV27,TRBJ2-5,TRBD1,NA,CASSLSQGAGETQYF,TGTGCCAGCAGTTTATCACAGGGGGCTGGGGAGACCCAGTACTTC
TRBV7-9,TRBJ2-1,TRBD1,NA,CSSSLALDRRYNEQFF,TGTTCCAGCAGCTTAGCCCTGGACAGGAGATACAATGAGCAGTTCTTC